The 6 T cell receptor beta chains presented below share a single source sample, sequenced in a study of blood T cell repertoires in COVID-19. Sequencing was performed with immunoSEQ multiplex PCR; in TCRdb, only in-frame clones are kept and a portion is missing. The sample consists of approximately 110,000 clones, around 83% of them appearing once. The sample taken for sequencing was peripheral blood. These receptors were obtained from an elderly woman with acute or convalescent COVID-19.

The CDR3, as DNA: TGTGCCAGTAGTACTAGACAGGGGGCTACCTACGAGCAGTACTTC. It encodes CASSTRQGATYEQYF. The rearrangement uses TRBV19 and TRBJ2-7; 10 bases match TRBD1. The CDR3 is made up of 15 amino acids. Germline lookup yields CDR1 LNHDA and CDR2 SQIVND (reference sequence). Germline trimming cut 4 bases from V and 2 bases from J; bases unmatched to any gene: 5. Full variable domain (rest looked up from reference TRBV19 and TRBJ2-7): DGGITQSPKYLFRKEGQNVTLSCEQNLNHDAMYWYRQDPGQGLRLIYYSQIVNDFQKGDIAEGYSVSREKKESFPLTVTSAQKNPTAFYLCASSTRQGATYEQYFGPGTRLTVT.

The chain recombines TRBV5-6 with TRBJ2-1, with D perhaps TRBD2 (5 bases). CDR1 is SGHDT, CDR2 YYEEEE, per germline. CDR3 size: 16 residues. The V and J ends lost 7 bases and 5 bases respectively, with 22 bases between them. CDR3 nucleotide sequence: TGTGCCAGCGCCGAATTGGGTACGGGATGGAACAATGAGCAGTTCTTC. This codes for CASAELGTGWNNEQFF.

The chain is built from TRBV25-1 and TRBJ1-3; D is unclear. This CDR3 has 12 residues. Germline loops: CDR1 MGHDK, CDR2 SYGVNS. The V end lost 8 bases, the J end lost 0 bases, and 5 bases lay between the germline ends. The CDR3 DNA sequence: TGTGCCAGCTCGTTCTCTGGAAACACCATATATTTT. Amino acid sequence: CASSFSGNTIYF.

The chain recombines TRBV2 with TRBJ1-5; tentative D call: TRBD1 (5 bases). This CDR3 is 14 amino acids long. CDR1 is SNHLY, CDR2 FYNNEI, per germline. V shed 4 bases and J shed 0 bases, with 7 bases lying between them. CDR3 nucleotide sequence: TGTGCCAGCAGTGGGGGCCCTAGCAATCAGCCCCAGCATTTT. Residues: CASSGGPSNQPQHF.

This clone was found once. The chain uses TRBV5-4 and TRBJ2-7, with TRBD1 matching 7 bases. The CDR3 sequence is 14 residues long. The ends lost 4 bases at V and 9 bases at J; junction bases unmatched: 13. Per the germline V gene, CDR1 is SGHNT and CDR2 is YYREEE (reference sequence). The chain's CDR3 is CASSPGTAPSGQYF. The CDR3 DNA follows: TGTGCCAGCAGCCCCGGGACAGCCCCCTCCGGGCAGTACTTC.

This rearrangement joins TRBV14 to TRBJ2-2; 12 bases are shared with TRBD2. Germline CDR1 reads SGHDN; CDR2 reads FVKESK. V shed 3 bases, J shed 7 bases, and the junction held 9 bases outside the gene matches. The CDR3 extends over 17 amino acids. The CDR3 reads CASSQRDRLAGVGELFF. For the CDR3, the DNA is TGTGCCAGCAGCCAGAGGGACCGACTAGCGGGAGTCGGGGAGCTGTTTTTT.